This T cell receptor beta chain was sequenced in a study of vaccination effects on CD4 cells after COVID-19. The CDR3 length is 16 residues. CDR1 is SGHVS and CDR2 is FQNEAQ in the germline V gene. V shed 5 bases, J shed 4 bases, and the junction held 14 bases outside the gene matches. Generated by immunoSEQ multiplex PCR, the TCRdb table keeps only in-frame clones and is missing some. The table includes about 45,000 clones, approximately 74% detected once. For this clone: Its antigen remains unknown.

Subsequent to a culture period of more than 8 days, CD4+ T cells were isolated. The specimen comprised CD4+ T cells from PBMCs cultured without peptide, sampled before COVID-19 vaccination. The chain employs TRBV7-8 and TRBJ2-7, with 7 positions matching TRBD1. The TCR comes from a human donor who had a prior SARS-CoV-2 infection. The CDR3 protein is CASSRPATQGVYEQYF. The CDR3 DNA reads TGTGCCAGCAGCCGCCCGGCCACGCAGGGGGTTTACGAGCAGTACTTC.